This T cell receptor (beta chain) was recovered during a study of blood T cell repertoires in COVID-19. Study overall: Samples of COVID-19 (acute and convalescent) were obtained from the United States, Italy and Spain.

Per germline, CDR1 SGHVS and CDR2 FQNEAQ. The V segment lost 5 bases and the J segment 5 bases; nucleotides outside the gene matches: 15. There are 18 residues in the CDR3. Profiled with immunoSEQ multiplex PCR; TCRdb holds only in-frame clones, not every one. The sample lists 60,000 to 75,000 clones; approximately 78% were seen once. Specimen: peripheral blood. The source of this sequence is a human donor in a cohort sampled during active COVID-19. The chain couples TRBV7-8 to TRBJ1-1; 12 nucleotides agree with TRBD1. The CDR3 loop reads CASSGSPRDRGLRTEAFF. DNA of the CDR3: TGTGCCAGCAGCGGATCCCCCCGGGACAGGGGGCTGAGGACTGAAGCTTTCTTT.